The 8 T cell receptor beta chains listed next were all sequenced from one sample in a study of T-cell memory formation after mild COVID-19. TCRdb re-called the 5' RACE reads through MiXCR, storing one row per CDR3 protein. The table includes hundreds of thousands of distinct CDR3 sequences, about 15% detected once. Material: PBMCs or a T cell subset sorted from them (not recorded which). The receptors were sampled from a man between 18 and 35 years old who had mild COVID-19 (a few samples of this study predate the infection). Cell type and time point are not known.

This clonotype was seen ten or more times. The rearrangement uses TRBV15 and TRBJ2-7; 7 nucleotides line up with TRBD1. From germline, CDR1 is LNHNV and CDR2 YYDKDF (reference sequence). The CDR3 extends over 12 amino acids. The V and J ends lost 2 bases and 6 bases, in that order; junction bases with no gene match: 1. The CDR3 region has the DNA TGTGCCACCAGCAGAAACAGGGGCGAGCAGTACTTC. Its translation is CATSRNRGEQYF.

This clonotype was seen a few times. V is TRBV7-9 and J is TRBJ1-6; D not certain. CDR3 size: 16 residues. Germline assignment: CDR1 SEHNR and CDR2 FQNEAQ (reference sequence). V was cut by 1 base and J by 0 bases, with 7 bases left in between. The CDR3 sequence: CASSLVQSSYNSPLHF. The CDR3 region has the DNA TGTGCCAGCAGCTTAGTCCAGAGCTCCTATAATTCACCCCTCCACTTT. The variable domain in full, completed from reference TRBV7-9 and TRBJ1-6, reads DTGVSQNPRHKITKRGQNVTFRCDPISEHNRLYWYRQTLGQGPEFLTYFQNEAQLEKSRLLSDRFSAERPKGSFSTLEIQRTEQGDSAMYLCASSLVQSSYNSPLHFGNGTRLTVT.

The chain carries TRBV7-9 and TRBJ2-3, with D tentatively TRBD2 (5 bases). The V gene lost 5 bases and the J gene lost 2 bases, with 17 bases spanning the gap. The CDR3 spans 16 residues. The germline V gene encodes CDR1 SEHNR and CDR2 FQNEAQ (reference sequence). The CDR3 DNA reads TGTGCCAGCAGCCCCGAACGTGCGGGCTTCACAGATACGCAGTATTTT. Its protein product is CASSPERAGFTDTQYF.

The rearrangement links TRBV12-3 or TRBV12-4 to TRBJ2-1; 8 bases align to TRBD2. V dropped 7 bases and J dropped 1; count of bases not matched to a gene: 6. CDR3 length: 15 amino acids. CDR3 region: CASTKSGGSYNEQFF. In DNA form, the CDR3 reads TGTGCCAGCACCAAAAGCGGGGGTTCCTACAATGAGCAGTTCTTC.

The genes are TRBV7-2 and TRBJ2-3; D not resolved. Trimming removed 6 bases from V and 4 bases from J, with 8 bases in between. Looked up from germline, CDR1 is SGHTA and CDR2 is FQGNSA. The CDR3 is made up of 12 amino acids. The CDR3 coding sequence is TGTGCCAGCAGGGAACTTGCAGATACGCAGTATTTT. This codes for CASRELADTQYF.

The CDR3 loop is CASSRSRGGGTNEKLFF. The CDR3 DNA reads as TGTGCCAGCAGCCGATCCCGGGGGGGGGGAACTAATGAAAAACTGTTTTTT. The gene calls are TRBV12-3 or TRBV12-4 and TRBJ1-4; perhaps TRBD1 as D (5 bases). CDR3 size: 17 residues. V was shortened by 6 bases and J by 1 base, with 18 bases between the two germline ends.

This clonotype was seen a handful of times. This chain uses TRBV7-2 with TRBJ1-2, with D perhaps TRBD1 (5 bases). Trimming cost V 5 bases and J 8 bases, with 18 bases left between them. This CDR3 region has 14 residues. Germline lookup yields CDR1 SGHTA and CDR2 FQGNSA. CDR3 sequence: CASSLRAQWEGYTF. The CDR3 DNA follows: TGTGCCAGCAGCCTCAGGGCCCAATGGGAAGGCTACACCTTC.

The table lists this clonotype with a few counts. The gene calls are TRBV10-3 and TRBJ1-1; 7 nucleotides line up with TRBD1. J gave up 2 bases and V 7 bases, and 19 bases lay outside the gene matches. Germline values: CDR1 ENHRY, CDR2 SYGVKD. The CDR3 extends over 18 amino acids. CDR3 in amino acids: CAITQTGTGGGYNTEAFF. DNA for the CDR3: TGTGCCATCACCCAGACAGGGACTGGGGGGGGTTATAACACTGAAGCTTTCTTT.